This T cell receptor (beta chain) originates from a study of cytotoxic CD8 clonotypes in ibrutinib-treated CLL. Trimming shortened V by 5 bases and J by 0 bases, and 19 bases separated the two germline ends. Germline V gene data show CDR1 as SEHNR and CDR2 as FQNEAQ (reference sequence). The CDR3 consists of 18 residues. The data were produced by immunoSEQ multiplex PCR, yet TCRdb's version contains in-frame clones alone and is incomplete. Seen here are about 14,000 clones, roughly 70% observed once, and the top ten hold 5.4%. The receptor was isolated from a human donor with chronic lymphocytic leukemia. The sample was PBMCs, taken before ibrutinib treatment. The chain couples TRBV7-9 to TRBJ2-2; the D call may be TRBD1 or TRBD2 (6 bases each). The CDR3 here is CASSGLGGAGTNTGELFF. The CDR3 DNA reads as TGTGCCAGCAGCGGACTCGGGGGCGCGGGGACGAACACCGGGGAGCTGTTTTTT.